This TCR beta chain was identified in a study of technical replicates of blood from a few donors. TCRdb keeps only in-frame clones here, not all; method: immunoSEQ multiplex PCR. This table holds under 85,000 clones, 93% found once. The CDR3 runs 16 residues. V dropped 3 bases and J dropped 7 bases, with 16 bases sitting between them. Germline V gives CDR1 LNHDA, CDR2 SQIVND (reference sequence). This TCR was sampled from a human donor in good health. Sequenced: T cells isolated from PBMCs. This chain uses TRBV19 with TRBJ1-6; possibly TRBD1 for D (5 bases). The CDR3 loop is CASSIGPSRQNSPLHF. Written as DNA, the CDR3 is TGTGCCAGTAGTATTGGACCGAGTCGACAGAATTCACCCCTCCACTTT.